The 18 T cell receptor beta chains below come from one sample, sequenced in a study of fetal regulatory T cell absence and autoimmunity. Using immunoSEQ multiplex PCR, the repertoire was profiled, and TCRdb retains in-frame clones only, with some absent. Of about 95,000 clones in the sample, about two thirds were seen once. The specimen sequenced was pancreas tissue. The receptors here all came from a male donor with IPEX syndrome.

The chain links TRBV12-5 to TRBJ2-7; D not resolved. The CDR3 length is 11 residues. V lost 7 bases, J lost 1 base, and 5 bases lay in between. Germline assignment: CDR1 LGHNT and CDR2 FRNRAP. The CDR3 sequence: CASARSYEQYF. The CDR3 DNA reads as TGTGCTAGTGCCCGATCCTACGAGCAGTACTTC.

This clone was observed once. The chain is built from TRBV6-5 and TRBJ2-1; 8 positions match TRBD2. The germline CDR1 and CDR2 sequences are MNHEY and SVGAGI. After removal of 2 bases from V and 2 bases from J, the junction contained 5 bases not matched to a gene. The CDR3 totals 16 residues. DNA for the CDR3: TGTGCCAGCAGTTACCGTAGCGGGATCGCCTACAATGAGCAGTTCTTC. Residues: CASSYRSGIAYNEQFF.

This chain connects TRBV5-6 to TRBJ2-3, with D maybe TRBD2 (7 bases). CDR1 is SGHDT, CDR2 YYEEEE, per germline. CDR3 size: 17 residues. V was shortened by 4 bases and J by 4 bases, with 22 bases between the two germline ends. The CDR3 coding sequence is TGTGCCAGCAGCCCGGGGGGCTGGGGGGCCTGGCCAGATACGCAGTATTTT. Encoded protein: CASSPGGWGAWPDTQYF.

The gene calls are TRBV9 and TRBJ2-1; 8 bases agree with TRBD2. Germline CDR1 and CDR2: SGDLS and YYNGEE. The CDR3 is made up of 16 amino acids. V lost 4 bases, J lost 1 base, and 7 bases stayed unmatched. The CDR3 DNA reads as TGTGCCAGCAGCTTCCGAGCGGGAGTGTCCTACAATGAGCAGTTCTTC. This sequence encodes CASSFRAGVSYNEQFF.

The chain joins TRBV2 to TRBJ1-6, with D unclear. Trimming pared 0 bases from V and 10 bases from J, leaving 1 base between. Germline CDR1 reads SNHLY; CDR2 reads FYNNEI. The CDR3 has 11 amino acids. Here the CDR3 reads CASSEASPLHF. CDR3 bases: TGTGCCAGCAGTGAAGCATCACCCCTCCACTTT.

The sample holds a few counts of this clone. V is TRBV6-5 and J is TRBJ1-5, with TRBD1 identical over 8 bases. Germline CDR1 MNHEY, CDR2 SVGAGI. V lost 5 bases, J lost 2 bases, and 5 bases stayed unmatched. The CDR3 covers 15 residues. CDR3 protein: CASSRGQGGNQPQHF. The CDR3 nucleotides are TGTGCCAGCAGTCGAGGACAGGGAGGCAATCAGCCCCAGCATTTT.

CDR3 in amino acids: CASSSGDTYNSPLHF. CDR3 bases: TGTGCCAGCAGCTCAGGGGACACCTATAATTCACCCCTCCACTTT. The chain links TRBV9 to TRBJ1-6, with D possibly being TRBD1 (6 bases). V shed 4 bases and J shed 2 bases, with 10 bases lying between them. CDR3 length: 15 amino acids. Per germline, CDR1 SGDLS and CDR2 YYNGEE.

The rearrangement uses TRBV10-2 and TRBJ2-2; 13 bases fit TRBD2. Germline V gene data show CDR1 as WSHSY and CDR2 as SAAADI. CDR3 length: 19 amino acids. Trimming cost V 7 bases and J 4 bases; bases outside gene matches: 15. The CDR3 DNA reads as TGCGCCAGCATCGGCCCCGGGACTAGCGGGGTCGGGGGCACCGGGGAGCTGTTTTTT. This translates into CASIGPGTSGVGGTGELFF.

This chain joins TRBV19 and TRBJ1-5; D is possibly TRBD1 (5 bases). The CDR3 loop spans 18 amino acids. V lost 3 bases to trimming and J lost 5 bases, with 23 bases between them. Per germline, CDR1 LNHDA and CDR2 SQIVND (reference sequence). Written as DNA, the CDR3 is TGTGCCAGTAGTATTCGTCAGGGTGGGAGCTCGGTGGATCAGCCCCAGCATTTT. It is translated as CASSIRQGGSSVDQPQHF.

V is TRBV7-9 and J is TRBJ1-3, with no clear D. The CDR3 consists of 13 residues. Germline assignment: CDR1 SEHNR and CDR2 FQNEAQ (reference sequence). V was cut by 2 bases and J by 3 bases, with 5 bases left in between. CDR3 sequence (DNA): TGTGCCAGCAGCTTACAGGTTGGAAACACCATATATTTT. Encoded protein: CASSLQVGNTIYF.

This clone turned up a few times. The V gene is TRBV7-2, the J gene TRBJ2-1; D possibly corresponds to TRBD2 (7 bases). V was clipped by 4 bases and J by 3 bases, with 13 bases between them. Germline V lookup: CDR1 SGHTA, CDR2 FQGNSA. The CDR3 extends over 15 amino acids. For the CDR3, the DNA is TGTGCCAGCAGCTGGGCGGGGGCCGGCTACAATGAGCAGTTCTTC. This encodes CASSWAGAGYNEQFF. Using reference TRBV7-2 and TRBJ2-1 for the parts outside the CDR3, the full variable domain is GAGVSQSPSNKVTEKGKDVELRCDPISGHTALYWYRQSLGQGLEFLIYFQGNSAPDKSGLPSDRFSAERTGGSVSTLTIQRTQQEDSAVYLCASSWAGAGYNEQFFGPGTRLTVL.

V usage is TRBV4-1 and J usage is TRBJ1-3; the D is unclear. Per germline, CDR1 MGHRA and CDR2 YSYEKL. CDR3 length: 15 amino acids. V was pared by 4 bases and J by 3 bases, with 13 bases between. The CDR3 region is CASSPLGRDGNTIYF. The CDR3 nucleotides are TGCGCCAGCAGCCCGCTGGGGAGGGATGGAAACACCATATATTTT.

The genes are TRBV6-6 and TRBJ2-5; possible D gene TRBD1, 5 bases. CDR3 size: 14 residues. The germline V gene has CDR1 MNHNY and CDR2 SVGAGI (reference sequence). Trimming shortened V by 5 bases and J by 5 bases, and 15 bases separated the two germline ends. DNA of the CDR3: TGTGCCAGCAGTCGGCTAGGGCCAGGGGAGACCCAGTACTTC. Translation: CASSRLGPGETQYF.

This chain connects TRBV18 to TRBJ2-7; D may be TRBD1 (6 bases). From germline, CDR1 is KGHSH and CDR2 LQKENI. The germline V and J ends were trimmed by 3 bases and 4 bases, with 25 bases remaining between them. The CDR3 extends over 18 amino acids. DNA for the CDR3: TGTGCCAGCTCACCTCCTCATCCGCAGGGGACCTCTTGGTACGAGCAGTACTTC. This codes for CASSPPHPQGTSWYEQYF.

This chain connects TRBV29-1 to TRBJ2-7; maybe TRBD2 (6 bases). Trimming stripped 4 bases from V and 4 bases from J, with 11 bases between. The CDR3 has 12 amino acids. Germline V gene data show CDR1 as SQVTM and CDR2 as ANQGSEA. The CDR3 protein is CSVVLAGYEQYF. The CDR3 nucleotides read TGCAGCGTTGTACTAGCTGGTTACGAGCAGTACTTC.

The CDR3 DNA reads TGTGCCAGCAGTGAAGCGTTTTCCTACGAGCAGTACTTC. Protein: CASSEAFSYEQYF. This rearrangement joins TRBV6-1 to TRBJ2-7; no firm D call. The length of the CDR3 is 13 residues. With 0 bases removed from V and 1 base from J, the gap between germline ends came to 4 bases. The germline V gene encodes CDR1 MNHNS and CDR2 SASEGT.

This rearrangement joins TRBV9 to TRBJ2-2; a weak D match, TRBD1 (5 bases). The CDR3 has 13 amino acids. V was clipped by 7 bases and J by 4 bases, with 11 bases between them. CDR1 SGDLS and CDR2 YYNGEE come from the germline V gene. The CDR3 bases are TGTGCCAGCGGAGCCCAGGGCACCGGGGAGCTGTTTTTT. This translates into CASGAQGTGELFF.

This chain joins TRBV18 and TRBJ2-1; 7 nucleotides match TRBD2. The CDR3 totals 18 residues. V trimming: 2 bases; J trimming: 3 bases; junction bases outside the gene matches: 13. CDR1 is KGHSH and CDR2 is LQKENI in the germline V gene. The CDR3 sequence: CASSPRREGRPFYNEQFF. DNA of the CDR3: TGTGCCAGCTCACCAAGGAGGGAGGGCCGGCCCTTCTACAATGAGCAGTTCTTC.